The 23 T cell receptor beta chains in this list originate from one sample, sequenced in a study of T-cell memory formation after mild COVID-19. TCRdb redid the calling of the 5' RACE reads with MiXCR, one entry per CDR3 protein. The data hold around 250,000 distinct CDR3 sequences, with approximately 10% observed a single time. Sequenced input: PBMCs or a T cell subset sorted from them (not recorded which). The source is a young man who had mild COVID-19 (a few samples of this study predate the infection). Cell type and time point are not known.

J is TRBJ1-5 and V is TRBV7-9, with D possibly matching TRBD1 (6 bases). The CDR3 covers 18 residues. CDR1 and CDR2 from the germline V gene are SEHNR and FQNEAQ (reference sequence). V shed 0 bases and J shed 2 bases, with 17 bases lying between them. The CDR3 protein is CASSLAPNRVWGNQPQHF. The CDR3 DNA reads TGTGCCAGCAGCTTAGCCCCCAACAGGGTCTGGGGCAATCAGCCCCAGCATTTT.

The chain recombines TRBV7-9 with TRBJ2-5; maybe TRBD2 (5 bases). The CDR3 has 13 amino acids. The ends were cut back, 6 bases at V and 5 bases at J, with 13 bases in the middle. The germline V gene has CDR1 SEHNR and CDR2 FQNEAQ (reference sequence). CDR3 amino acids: CASSPGMYETQYF. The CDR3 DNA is TGTGCCAGCAGTCCGGGAATGTATGAGACCCAGTACTTC. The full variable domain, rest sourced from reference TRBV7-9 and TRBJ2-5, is DTGVSQNPRHKITKRGQNVTFRCDPISEHNRLYWYRQTLGQGPEFLTYFQNEAQLEKSRLLSDRFSAERPKGSFSTLEIQRTEQGDSAMYLCASSPGMYETQYFGPGTRLLVL.

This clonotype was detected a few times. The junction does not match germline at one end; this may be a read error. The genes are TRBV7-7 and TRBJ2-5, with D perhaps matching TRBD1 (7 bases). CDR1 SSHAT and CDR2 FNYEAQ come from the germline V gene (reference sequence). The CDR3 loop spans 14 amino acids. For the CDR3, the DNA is TGTGCTAGCAGCCGCGGGACAGTGAAAGAGACCCAGTACTTC. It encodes CASSRGTVKETQYF.

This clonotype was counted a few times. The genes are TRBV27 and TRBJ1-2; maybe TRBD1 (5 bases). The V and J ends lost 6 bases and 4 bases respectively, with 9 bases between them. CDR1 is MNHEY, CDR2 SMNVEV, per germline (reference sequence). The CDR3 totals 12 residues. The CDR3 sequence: CASRGLSYGYTF. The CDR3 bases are TGTGCCAGCAGGGGGCTTAGCTATGGCTACACCTTC.

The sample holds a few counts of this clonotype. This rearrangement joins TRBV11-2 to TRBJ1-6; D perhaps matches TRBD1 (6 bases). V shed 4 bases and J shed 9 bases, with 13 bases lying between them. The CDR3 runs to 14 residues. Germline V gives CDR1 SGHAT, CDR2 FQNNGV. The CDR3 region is CASSYGDILSPLHF. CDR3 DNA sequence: TGTGCCAGCAGCTATGGGGACATACTTTCACCCCTCCACTTT.

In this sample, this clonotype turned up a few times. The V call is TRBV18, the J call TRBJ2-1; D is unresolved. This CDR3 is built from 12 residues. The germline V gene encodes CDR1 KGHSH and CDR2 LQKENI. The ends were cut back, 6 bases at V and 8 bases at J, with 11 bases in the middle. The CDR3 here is CASSLNEDEQFF. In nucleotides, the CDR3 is TGTGCCAGCTCCCTCAACGAGGATGAGCAGTTCTTC.

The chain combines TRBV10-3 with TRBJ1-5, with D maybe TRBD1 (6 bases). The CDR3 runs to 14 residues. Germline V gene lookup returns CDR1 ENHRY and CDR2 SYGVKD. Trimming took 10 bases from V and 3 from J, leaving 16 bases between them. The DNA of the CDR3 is TGTGCCACCCAAGGGGGAGGGTTCAATCAGCCCCAGCATTTT. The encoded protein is CATQGGGFNQPQHF.

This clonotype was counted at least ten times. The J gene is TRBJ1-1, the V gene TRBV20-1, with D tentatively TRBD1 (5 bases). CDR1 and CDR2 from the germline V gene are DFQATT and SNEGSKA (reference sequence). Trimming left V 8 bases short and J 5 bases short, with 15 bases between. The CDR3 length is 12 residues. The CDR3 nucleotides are TGCAGTCCACTGGCGGGGGGAACTGAAGCTTTCTTT. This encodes CSPLAGGTEAFF.

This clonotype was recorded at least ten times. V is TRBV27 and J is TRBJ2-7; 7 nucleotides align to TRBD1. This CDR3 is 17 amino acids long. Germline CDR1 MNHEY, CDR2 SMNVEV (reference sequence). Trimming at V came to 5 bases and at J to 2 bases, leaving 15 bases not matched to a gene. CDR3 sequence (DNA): TGTGCCAGCAGTCCAAGCAGACAGGGAACCCTTCCCTACGAGCAGTACTTC. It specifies CASSPSRQGTLPYEQYF.

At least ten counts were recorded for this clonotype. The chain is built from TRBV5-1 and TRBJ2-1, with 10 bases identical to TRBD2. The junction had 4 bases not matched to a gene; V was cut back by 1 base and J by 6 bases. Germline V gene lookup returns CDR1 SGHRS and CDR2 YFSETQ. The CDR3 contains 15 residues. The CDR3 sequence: CASSLRQREGNEQFF. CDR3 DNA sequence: TGCGCCAGCAGCTTGCGCCAGCGGGAGGGCAATGAGCAGTTCTTC.

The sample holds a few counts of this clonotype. The CDR3 DNA is TGCGCCAGCAGTGAGGAAAGGGAAACTGAAGCTTTCTTT. It specifies CASSEERETEAFF. The V call is TRBV10-1, the J call TRBJ1-1; no definite D call. Germline V gene sequence: CDR1 WNHNN, CDR2 SYGVQD (reference sequence). The CDR3 has 13 amino acids. V lost 2 bases and J 5 bases, leaving 9 bases between the germline ends.

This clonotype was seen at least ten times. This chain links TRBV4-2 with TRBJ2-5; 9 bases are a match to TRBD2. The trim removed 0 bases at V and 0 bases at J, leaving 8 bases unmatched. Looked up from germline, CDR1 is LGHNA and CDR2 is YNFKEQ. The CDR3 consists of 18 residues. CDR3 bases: TGTGCCAGCAGCCAAGAAGAGAATAGCGGGGGACACCAAGAGACCCAGTACTTC. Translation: CASSQEENSGGHQETQYF.

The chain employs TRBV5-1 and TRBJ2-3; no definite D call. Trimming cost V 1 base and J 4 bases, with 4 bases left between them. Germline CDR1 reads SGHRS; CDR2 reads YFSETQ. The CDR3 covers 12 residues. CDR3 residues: CASSLIPDTQYF. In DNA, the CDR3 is TGCGCCAGCAGCTTGATTCCAGATACGCAGTATTTT.

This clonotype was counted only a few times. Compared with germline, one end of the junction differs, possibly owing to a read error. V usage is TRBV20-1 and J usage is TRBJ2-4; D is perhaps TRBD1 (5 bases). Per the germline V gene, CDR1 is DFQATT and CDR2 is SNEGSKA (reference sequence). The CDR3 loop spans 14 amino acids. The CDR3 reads CSARAQVAKNIQYF. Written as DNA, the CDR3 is TGTAGTGCTAGAGCACAGGTCGCCAAAAACATTCAGTACTTC.

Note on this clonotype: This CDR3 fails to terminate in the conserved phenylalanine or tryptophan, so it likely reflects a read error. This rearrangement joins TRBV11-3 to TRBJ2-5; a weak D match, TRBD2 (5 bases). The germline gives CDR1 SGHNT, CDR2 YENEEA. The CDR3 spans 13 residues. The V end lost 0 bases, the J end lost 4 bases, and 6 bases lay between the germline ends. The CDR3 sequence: CASSLDRGETQYL. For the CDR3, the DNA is TGTGCCAGCAGCTTAGACCGGGGAGAGACCCAGTACTTA.

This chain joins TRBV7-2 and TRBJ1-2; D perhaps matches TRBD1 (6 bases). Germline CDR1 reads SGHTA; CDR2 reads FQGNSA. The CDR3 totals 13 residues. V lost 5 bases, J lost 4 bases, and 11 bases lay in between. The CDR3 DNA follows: TGTGCCAGCAGCCCGAGGGGGACCTATGGCTACACCTTC. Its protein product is CASSPRGTYGYTF.

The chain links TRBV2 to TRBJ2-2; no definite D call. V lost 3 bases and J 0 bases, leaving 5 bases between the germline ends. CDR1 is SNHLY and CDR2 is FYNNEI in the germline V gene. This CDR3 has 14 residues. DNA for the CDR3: TGTGCCAGCAGTGATTATGCGAACACCGGGGAGCTGTTTTTT. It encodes CASSDYANTGELFF.

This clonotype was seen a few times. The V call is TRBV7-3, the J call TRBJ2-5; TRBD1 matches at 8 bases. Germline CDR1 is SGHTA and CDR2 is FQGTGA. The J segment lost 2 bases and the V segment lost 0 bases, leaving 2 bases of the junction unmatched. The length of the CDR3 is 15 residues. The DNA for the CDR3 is TGTGCCAGCAGCTTAACTCGGACAGGGCAAGAGACCCAGTACTTC. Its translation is CASSLTRTGQETQYF.

CDR3 in amino acids: CASSLEEGNTQYF. The CDR3 DNA sequence: TGTGCCAGCAGCTTAGAAGAGGGCAATACGCAGTATTTT. The gene calls are TRBV7-2 and TRBJ2-3; D might be TRBD2 (5 bases). Germline V gene sequence: CDR1 SGHTA, CDR2 FQGNSA. The V end was cut by 1 base, the J end by 7 bases, with 9 bases between. This CDR3 comprises 13 residues.

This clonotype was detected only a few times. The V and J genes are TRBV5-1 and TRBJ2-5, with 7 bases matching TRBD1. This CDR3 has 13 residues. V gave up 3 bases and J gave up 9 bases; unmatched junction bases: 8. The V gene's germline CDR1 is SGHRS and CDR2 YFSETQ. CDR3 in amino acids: CASSSGQAQAQYF. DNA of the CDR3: TGCGCCAGCAGCTCTGGACAGGCCCAGGCCCAGTACTTC.

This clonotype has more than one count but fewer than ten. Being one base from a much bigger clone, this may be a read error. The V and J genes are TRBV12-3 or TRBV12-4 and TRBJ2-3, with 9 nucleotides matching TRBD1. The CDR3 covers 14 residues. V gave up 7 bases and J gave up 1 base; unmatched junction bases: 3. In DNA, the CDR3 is TGTGCCAGCACCCGGGACAGGGGCACAGATACGCAGTATTTT. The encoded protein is CASTRDRGTDTQYF.

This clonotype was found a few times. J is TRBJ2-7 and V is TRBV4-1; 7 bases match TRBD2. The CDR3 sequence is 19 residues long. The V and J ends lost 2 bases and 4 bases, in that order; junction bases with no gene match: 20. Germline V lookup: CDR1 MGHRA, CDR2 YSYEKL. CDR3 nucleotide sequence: TGCGCCAGCAGCCAATCGGGGGTTTATATCCGGGACTATCTTTACGAGCAGTACTTC. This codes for CASSQSGVYIRDYLYEQYF.

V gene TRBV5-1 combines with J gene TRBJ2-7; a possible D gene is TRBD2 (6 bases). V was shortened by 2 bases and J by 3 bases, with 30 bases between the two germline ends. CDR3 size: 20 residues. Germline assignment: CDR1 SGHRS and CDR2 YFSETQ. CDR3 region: CASSFGVSADYIIGDYEQYF. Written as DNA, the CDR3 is TGCGCCAGCAGCTTTGGTGTATCGGCGGACTACATCATTGGGGACTACGAGCAGTACTTC.